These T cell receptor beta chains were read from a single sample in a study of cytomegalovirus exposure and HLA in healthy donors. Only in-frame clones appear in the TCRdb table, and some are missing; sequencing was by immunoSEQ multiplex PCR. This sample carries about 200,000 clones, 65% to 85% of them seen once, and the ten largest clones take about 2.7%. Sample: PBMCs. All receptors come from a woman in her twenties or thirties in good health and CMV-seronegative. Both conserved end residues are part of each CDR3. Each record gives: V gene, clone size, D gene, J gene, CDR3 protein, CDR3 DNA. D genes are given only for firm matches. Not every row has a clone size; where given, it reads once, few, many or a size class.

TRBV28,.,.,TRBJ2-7,CASSWSTVPYEQYF,TGTGCCAGCAGTTGGTCGACAGTACCCTACGAGCAGTACTTC
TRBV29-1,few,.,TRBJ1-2,CSVEETSREGGYTF,TGCAGCGTTGAAGAGACGTCTAGGGAGGGCGGCTACACCTTC
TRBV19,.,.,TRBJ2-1,CASSQLGGGSFYNEQFF,TGTGCCAGTAGTCAACTCGGGGGCGGGAGTTTCTACAATGAGCAGTTCTTC
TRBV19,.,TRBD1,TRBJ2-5,CASSVTGSETQYF,TGTGCCAGTAGTGTGACAGGGTCGGAGACCCAGTACTTC
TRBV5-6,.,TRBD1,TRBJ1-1,CASSLERTGNAFF,TGTGCCAGCAGCTTGGAAAGGACAGGGAACGCTTTCTTT
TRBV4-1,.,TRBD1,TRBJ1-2,CASSQGTGTFYGYTF,TGCGCCAGCAGCCAAGGGACAGGGACTTTTTATGGCTACACCTTC
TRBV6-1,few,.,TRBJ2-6,CASSAGSGANVLTF,TGTGCCAGCAGTGCAGGATCTGGGGCCAACGTCCTGACTTTC
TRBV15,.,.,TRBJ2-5,CATSRDFGNQYF,TGTGCCACCAGCAGAGATTTTGGCAATCAGTACTTC
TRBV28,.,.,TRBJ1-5,CASSLSGNQPQHF,TGTGCCAGCAGTTTATCGGGGAATCAGCCCCAGCATTTT
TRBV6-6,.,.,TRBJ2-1,CASGPAVHEQFF,TGTGCCAGCGGCCCGGCGGTGCATGAGCAGTTCTTC
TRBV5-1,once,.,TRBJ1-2,CASSFGGYGYYGYTF,TGCGCCAGCAGCTTCGGAGGGTACGGCTACTATGGCTACACCTTC
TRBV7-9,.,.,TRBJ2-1,CASRGRSSYNEQFF,TGTGCCAGCAGGGGTCGGAGCTCCTACAATGAGCAGTTCTTC
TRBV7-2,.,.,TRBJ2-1,CASSFSPEREQFF,TGTGCCAGCAGTTTTTCGCCCGAGAGGGAGCAGTTCTTC
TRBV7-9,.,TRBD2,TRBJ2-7,CASSRTSGSSYEQYF,TGTGCCAGCAGCCGAACTAGCGGAAGCTCCTACGAGCAGTACTTC
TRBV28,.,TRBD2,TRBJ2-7,CASTAGGPYEQYF,TGTGCCAGCACAGCGGGAGGTCCCTACGAGCAGTACTTC
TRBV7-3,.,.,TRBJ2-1,CASSPLPGLALNEQFF,TGTGCCAGCAGCCCCCTACCGGGACTGGCTCTAAATGAGCAGTTCTTC
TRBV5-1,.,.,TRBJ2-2,CASSLEPTGELFF,TGCGCCAGCAGCTTGGAGCCCACCGGGGAGCTGTTTTTT
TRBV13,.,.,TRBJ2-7,CASSPQTVSYEQYF,TGTGCCAGCAGCCCCCAGACAGTCTCCTACGAGCAGTACTTC
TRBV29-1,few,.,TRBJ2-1,CSDRMSGRYNEQFF,TGCAGCGATCGGATGTCGGGGAGGTACAATGAGCAGTTCTTC
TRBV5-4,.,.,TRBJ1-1,CASSFGGGSIEAFF,TGTGCCAGCAGCTTTGGGGGCGGCTCAATTGAAGCTTTCTTT
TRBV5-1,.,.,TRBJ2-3,CASSLGGETDTQYF,TGCGCCAGCAGCTTGGGAGGAGAGACAGATACGCAGTATTTT
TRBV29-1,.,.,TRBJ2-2,CSVEEPEKGSTGELFF,TGCAGCGTTGAAGAGCCGGAAAAGGGGTCCACCGGGGAGCTGTTTTTT
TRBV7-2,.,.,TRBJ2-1,CASSFGSDNEQFF,TGTGCCAGCAGCTTCGGGAGCGACAATGAGCAGTTCTTC
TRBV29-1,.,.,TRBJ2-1,CSVGGVGEQFF,TGCAGCGTTGGCGGGGTCGGAGAGCAGTTCTTC
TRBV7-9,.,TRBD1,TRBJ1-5,CASSSTGGDQPQHF,TGTGCCAGCAGCTCGACAGGGGGAGATCAGCCCCAGCATTTT
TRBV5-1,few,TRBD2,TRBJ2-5,CASSTGGLAGGGETQYF,TGCGCCAGCAGCACGGGAGGACTAGCGGGAGGGGGAGAGACCCAGTACTTC
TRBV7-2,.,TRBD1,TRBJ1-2,CASSTDRGNYGYTF,TGTGCCAGCAGCACCGACAGGGGAAACTATGGCTACACCTTC
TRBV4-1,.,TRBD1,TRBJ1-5,CASSLGQGPVRPQHF,TGCGCCAGCAGCCTTGGACAGGGGCCCGTACGGCCCCAGCATTTT
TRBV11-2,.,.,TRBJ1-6,CASSLVQHYNSPLHF,TGTGCCAGCAGCTTAGTACAGCATTATAATTCACCCCTCCACTTT
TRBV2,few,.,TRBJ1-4,CASSGTAAEKLFF,TGTGCCAGCAGTGGGACAGCCGCTGAAAAACTGTTTTTT
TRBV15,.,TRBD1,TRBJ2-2,CATSRDRGQSGELFF,TGTGCCACCAGCAGAGACAGGGGGCAATCCGGGGAGCTGTTTTTT
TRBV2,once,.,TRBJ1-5,CASGQNNQPQHF,TGTGCCAGCGGGCAGAACAATCAGCCCCAGCATTTT
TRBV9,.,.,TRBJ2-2,CASSVEAGPTGELFF,TGTGCCAGCAGCGTAGAGGCAGGGCCCACCGGGGAGCTGTTTTTT
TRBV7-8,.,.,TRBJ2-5,CASSLEGGRGETQYF,TGTGCCAGCAGCTTAGAGGGTGGTCGAGGGGAGACCCAGTACTTC
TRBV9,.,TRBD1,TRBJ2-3,CASSSGGQGSADTQYF,TGTGCCAGCAGCTCAGGCGGACAGGGTAGTGCAGATACGCAGTATTTT
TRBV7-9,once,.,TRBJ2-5,CASSAVSGRETQYF,TGTGCCAGCAGCGCGGTGAGCGGTAGGGAGACCCAGTACTTC
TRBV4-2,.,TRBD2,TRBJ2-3,CASSLLADSPDTQYF,TGTGCCAGCAGCCTGCTAGCGGACTCGCCGGATACGCAGTATTTT
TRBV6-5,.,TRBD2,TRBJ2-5,CASSYRGTRGPATQYF,TGTGCCAGCAGTTACCGGGGGACTAGGGGTCCCGCGACCCAGTACTTC
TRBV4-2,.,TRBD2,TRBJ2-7,CASSQVAGVYEQYF,TGTGCCAGCAGCCAAGTTGCGGGGGTCTACGAGCAGTACTTC
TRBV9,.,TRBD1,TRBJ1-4,CASSAWTGGGGNEKLFF,TGTGCCAGCAGCGCCTGGACAGGGGGCGGAGGTAATGAAAAACTGTTTTTT
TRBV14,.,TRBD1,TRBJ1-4,CASSPSGQGHEKLFF,TGTGCCAGCAGCCCCTCGGGACAGGGTCATGAAAAACTGTTTTTT
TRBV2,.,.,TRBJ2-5,CASQFALLQETQYF,TGTGCCAGTCAGTTCGCTCTTCTTCAAGAGACCCAGTACTTC
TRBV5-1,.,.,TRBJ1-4,CASSWRSGSKEKLFF,TGCGCCAGCAGCTGGCGTTCGGGATCTAAGGAAAAACTGTTTTTT
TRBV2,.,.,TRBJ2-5,CASRDRQAMETQYF,TGTGCCAGCAGGGACCGACAGGCCATGGAGACCCAGTACTTC
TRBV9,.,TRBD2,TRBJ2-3,CASSVVPLAGGADTQYF,TGTGCCAGCAGCGTGGTACCGCTAGCGGGGGGTGCAGATACGCAGTATTTT
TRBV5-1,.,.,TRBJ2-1,CASSFLGLRGLNNEQFF,TGCGCCAGCAGCTTTCTCGGTCTTCGGGGGTTAAACAATGAGCAGTTCTTC
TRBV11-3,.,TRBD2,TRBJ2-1,CASSLRGGIYNEQFF,TGTGCCAGCAGCTTACGGGGGGGCATCTACAATGAGCAGTTCTTC
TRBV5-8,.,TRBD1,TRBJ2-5,CASSLGTGGRQETQYF,TGTGCCAGCAGCTTGGGGACAGGGGGTCGGCAAGAGACCCAGTACTTC
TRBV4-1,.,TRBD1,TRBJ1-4,CASSQEIPGGRTNEKLFF,TGCGCCAGCAGCCAAGAGATCCCAGGGGGCAGAACTAATGAAAAACTGTTTTTT
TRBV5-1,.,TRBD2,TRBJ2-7,CASSLGLAGNYEQYF,TGCGCCAGCAGCTTGGGACTAGCGGGTAACTACGAGCAGTACTTC
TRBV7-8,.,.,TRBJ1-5,CASSLEAGGFINQPQHF,TGTGCCAGCAGCTTAGAGGCAGGAGGATTTATCAATCAGCCCCAGCATTTT
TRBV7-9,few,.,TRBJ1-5,CASSETGPGNQPQHF,TGTGCCAGCAGCGAGACAGGCCCCGGTAATCAGCCCCAGCATTTT
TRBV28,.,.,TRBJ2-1,CASSPWASNHNEQFF,TGTGCCAGCAGTCCCTGGGCCTCCAACCACAATGAGCAGTTCTTC
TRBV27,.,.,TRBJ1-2,CASSLSGGLIGGYTF,TGTGCCAGCAGTTTATCCGGGGGGTTAATAGGAGGCTACACCTTC
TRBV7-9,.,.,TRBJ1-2,CASSFKREVNYGYTF,TGTGCCAGCAGCTTTAAGAGGGAGGTCAACTATGGCTACACCTTC